The present TCR beta chain was sequenced within a study of T-cell memory formation after mild COVID-19. TCRdb re-analysed the 5' RACE reads in MiXCR, keeping a single row per CDR3 protein. The table lists approximately 190,000 distinct CDR3 sequences, approximately 20% of them singletons. The germline V gene encodes CDR1 GTSNPN and CDR2 SVGIG (reference sequence). The CDR3 has 12 residues. The germline V and J ends were trimmed by 0 bases and 7 bases, with 6 bases remaining between them. The chain links TRBV30 to TRBJ2-2; D call uncertain. Material: PBMCs or a T cell subset sorted from them (not recorded which). This receptor was obtained from an adult woman who had mild COVID-19 (a few samples of this study predate the infection). Cell type and time point are not known. The CDR3 DNA reads as TGTGCCTGGAGTGTGGCTTTCGGGGAGCTGTTTTTT. Translated, it gives CAWSVAFGELFF. Combining the CDR3 with reference TRBV30 and TRBJ2-2 gives the whole variable domain SQTIHQWPATLVQPVGSPLSLECTVEGTSNPNLYWYRQAAGRGLQLLFYSVGIGQISSEVPQNLSASRPQDRQFILSSKKLLLSDSGFYLCAWSVAFGELFFGEGSRLTVL.